Shown below are 12 T cell receptor beta chains from a single sample sequenced in a study of CD4 T cells in relation to SARS-CoV-2 and coronaviruses (dated by TCRdb to the early 2020s). Library generation was performed with the immunoSEQ multiplex PCR assay. Here the immuneACCESS table is served through TCRdb, limited to in-frame sequences with V and J called. Missing clones are a known gap in these copies; in checked studies unresolved V genes cover under half, and the rest lacks a known reason. For this sample there are around 30,000 clones; roughly 76% appear just once. The biggest ten clones account for 3.4% of the sample. No antigen is known for these receptors. Sample: memory CD4+ T cells from PBMCs, cultured in vitro. This sample's cell subset or site label indicates: memory (non-naive) CD4+ T cells. Receptors were obtained from an adult with COVID-19.

The rearrangement joins TRBV5-1 to TRBJ2-6, with no clear D. In germline, CDR1 is SGHRS, CDR2 YFSETQ. CDR3 length equals 15 residues. The V and J ends lost 2 bases and 0 bases respectively, with 6 bases between them. The CDR3 is CASSFRYSGANVLTF. The CDR3 DNA follows: TGCGCCAGCAGCTTCAGATACTCTGGGGCCAACGTCCTGACTTTC.

This sequence joins TRBV10-1 and TRBJ2-2; D gene ambiguous. This CDR3 has 15 residues. The germline V gene encodes CDR1 WNHNN and CDR2 SYGVQD (reference sequence). V lost 3 bases and J 1 base, leaving 9 bases between the germline ends. The CDR3 reads CASSESLRNTGELFF. CDR3 nucleotide sequence: TGCGCCAGCAGTGAATCTCTCAGGAACACCGGGGAGCTGTTTTTT.

V is TRBV5-6 and J is TRBJ2-1; 9 nucleotides align to TRBD1. Germline V lookup: CDR1 SGHDT, CDR2 YYEEEE. This CDR3 is 16 amino acids long. Trimming took 3 bases from V and 3 from J; bases not matched to a gene: 7. CDR3 nucleotide sequence: TGTGCCAGCAGCTCGATACAGGGGGCGAGCTACAATGAGCAGTTCTTC. Translated, it gives CASSSIQGASYNEQFF.

The chain couples TRBV30 to TRBJ1-1; possible D gene TRBD1, 6 bases. This CDR3 contains 11 residues. Between the trimmed V and J ends, which lost 2 bases and 8 bases, there was a span of 9 bases. The germline V gene encodes CDR1 GTSNPN and CDR2 SVGIG (reference sequence). CDR3 residues: CAWSPRGEAFF. The CDR3 nucleotides read TGTGCCTGGAGTCCAAGGGGGGAAGCTTTCTTT.

The V gene is TRBV5-1, the J gene TRBJ2-3, with 10 bases identical to TRBD1. The germline V gene has CDR1 SGHRS and CDR2 YFSETQ. The CDR3 runs 16 residues. After removal of 3 bases from V and 5 bases from J, the junction contained 9 bases not matched to a gene. For the CDR3, the DNA is TGCGCCAGCAGCTCGGCGGGACAGGGGAGTGGAGATACGCAGTATTTT. Translating it yields CASSSAGQGSGDTQYF.

The chain combines TRBV6-2 or TRBV6-3 with TRBJ1-5, with 9 bases aligning to TRBD1. Germline CDR1 and CDR2: MNHEY and SVGEGT. CDR3 length: 17 amino acids. V lost 4 bases, J lost 1 base, and 8 bases stayed unmatched. The CDR3 protein is CASSLRQGVESNQPQHF. Here the CDR3 DNA reads TGTGCCAGCAGTTTAAGACAGGGGGTCGAGAGCAATCAGCCCCAGCATTTT.

This chain uses TRBV6-2 or TRBV6-3 with TRBJ2-3; the D gene is possibly TRBD2 (6 bases). V dropped 0 bases and J dropped 3 bases, with 7 bases sitting between them. The CDR3 extends over 14 amino acids. Germline V gives CDR1 MNHEY, CDR2 SVGEGT. The CDR3 DNA reads as TGTGCCAGCAGTTACTCAGGGAGGACAGATACGCAGTATTTT. This translates into CASSYSGRTDTQYF.

This sequence joins TRBV14 and TRBJ2-4; a weak D match, TRBD1 (5 bases). The V and J ends lost 1 base and 4 bases respectively, with 5 bases between them. Germline loops: CDR1 SGHDN, CDR2 FVKESK. The CDR3 consists of 13 residues. CDR3 coding DNA: TGTGCCAGCAGCCAAGGACAGAAAAACATTCAGTACTTC. As protein: CASSQGQKNIQYF.

The table lists this clone with a count of one. V and J are TRBV28 and TRBJ2-7, with D possibly matching TRBD1 (5 bases). V was shortened by 5 bases and J by 4 bases, with 15 bases between the two germline ends. CDR1 is MDHEN and CDR2 is SYDVKM in the germline V gene. There are 14 residues in the CDR3. The CDR3 loop reads CASSVARVMYEQYF. The DNA for the CDR3 is TGTGCCAGCAGTGTGGCCAGGGTTATGTACGAGCAGTACTTC.

This sequence joins TRBV4-1 and TRBJ2-5; TRBD1 matches at 8 bases. Germline V gene sequence: CDR1 MGHRA, CDR2 YSYEKL. CDR3 length equals 14 residues. V shed 2 bases, J shed 7 bases, and the junction held 6 bases outside the gene matches. CDR3 in amino acids: CASSQPGQVGTQYF. The CDR3 nucleotides are TGCGCCAGCAGCCAACCGGGACAGGTGGGGACCCAGTACTTC.

In its sample, this clone was seen once. Relative to the germline gene, one junction end is altered; a read error may explain this. The chain uses TRBV7-9 and TRBJ2-3; TRBD2 might be the D (5 bases). CDR3 length equals 14 residues. Germline V CDR1 and CDR2: SEHNR, FQNEAQ (reference sequence). CDR3 in DNA: TGTGCCAGCAGCCTAGCCCCACTCACAGATACGCAGTATTTT. Its protein is CASSLAPLTDTQYF.

The sample holds a few counts of this clone. One end of the junction is discordant with germline, which a read error may explain. This chain uses TRBV12-3 or TRBV12-4 with TRBJ2-5; unclear D gene. This CDR3 comprises 13 residues. The CDR3 is CASSLAQQETQYF. The DNA of the CDR3 is TGTGCCAGCAGCTTAGCTCAGCAAGAGACCCAGTACTTC.